This T cell receptor (beta chain) derives from a study of naive and memory T cell subsets. Study-wide results and caveats: Diversity fell and Gini index rose from naive through CM, EM, EMRA. In naive cells, over 85% of TCR sequences were seen only once. Especially in CD8 cells, naive repertoires contained a few larger clonotypes, possibly CD45RA-re-expressing memory cells. The power law exponent of TCR abundance differed between naive and memory cells.

The beta constant-region primer was an equimolar mix of two oligonucleotides covering TRBC1 and TRBC2. Ligated cDNA was amplified by four rounds of PCR with nested alpha and beta constant-region primers and SP2. In TCRdb, the UMI-ligation and nested PCR reads were re-called with MiXCR into one record per CDR3 protein. The sample consists of over 130,000 distinct CDR3 sequences, approximately 18% of them appearing once. A remark on this clonotype: Its antigen is undetermined.

CD8 T cells were positively selected from what remained after CD4 positive selection. The specimen sequenced was naive CD8+ T cells from blood. This receptor was identified in a human donor in good health.

The CDR3 sequence is CASSTGTSGTDTQYF. CDR3 coding DNA: TGTGCCAGCAGTACGGGGACTAGCGGCACAGATACGCAGTATTTT. This chain connects TRBV5-5 to TRBJ2-3; 10 nucleotides match TRBD2. The CDR3 extends over 15 amino acids. Trimming at V came to 5 bases and at J to 1 base, leaving 4 bases not matched to a gene. Germline V CDR1 and CDR2: SGHKS, YYEKEE (reference sequence).